The sequence of this TCR beta chain was determined in a study of CD8 T cells in ankylosing spondylitis. Study-wide findings and caveats: Characteristic, it appeared, of ankylosing spondylitis blood was a TCR beta motif of several highly homologous variants. Disease-linked clones were found to be CD8+ and relatively rare in peripheral blood.

By quantitative 5'-RACE with molecular barcodes, the TCR beta libraries were made. MiXCR, run by TCRdb on the 5' RACE reads, gives a single entry per CDR3 protein. The sample has more than 150,000 distinct CDR3 sequences, 9.5% to 15% seen once. Details on this clonotype: The antigen is not known.

Trimming removed 4 bases at V and 8 bases at J, with 12 bases between. In germline, CDR1 is MGHRA, CDR2 YSYEKL. CDR3 length equals 14 residues. The TCR originated in a male donor with ankylosing spondylitis or in good health (not recorded which). The sequenced sample consisted of blood, either unsorted or a sorted T cell fraction (not recorded which). This sequence joins TRBV4-1 and TRBJ1-6; D is possibly TRBD1 (6 bases). In nucleotides, the CDR3 is TGCGCCAGCAGCCCAACAGGGCGGCATTCACCCCTCCACTTT. This gives the protein CASSPTGRHSPLHF.